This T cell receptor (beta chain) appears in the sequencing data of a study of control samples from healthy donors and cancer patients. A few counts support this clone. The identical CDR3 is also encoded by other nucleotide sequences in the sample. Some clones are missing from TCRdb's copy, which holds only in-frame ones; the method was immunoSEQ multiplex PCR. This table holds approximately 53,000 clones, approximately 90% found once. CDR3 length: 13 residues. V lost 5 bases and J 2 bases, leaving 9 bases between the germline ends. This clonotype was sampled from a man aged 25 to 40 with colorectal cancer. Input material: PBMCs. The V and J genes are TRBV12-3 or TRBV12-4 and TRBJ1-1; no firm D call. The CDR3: CASSRAGNTEAFF. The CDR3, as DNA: TGTGCCAGCAGTAGGGCCGGTAACACTGAAGCTTTCTTT.